This TCR beta chain was captured by sequencing in a study of shared clonotypes between healthy human individuals. As to this clone: Other DNA sequences of this sample code for an identical CDR3.

Looked up from germline, CDR1 is SGHRS and CDR2 is YFSETQ. The CDR3 is made up of 15 amino acids. J was trimmed by 2 bases and V by 0 bases; bases with no gene match: 2. This table comes from immunoSEQ multiplex PCR, and its TCRdb copy is limited to in-frame clones, with some not included. The data contain approximately 2.4 million clones, almost 96% of them singletons. Sample: naive CD4+ T cells sorted from blood. Subset specified: CD45RA+ positively selected. The TCR originated in a man between 18 and 35 years old in good health. The chain links TRBV5-1 to TRBJ2-1; 7 bases agree with TRBD2. CDR3 loop: CASSLAGGAYNEQFF. Here the CDR3 DNA reads TGCGCCAGCAGCTTGGCGGGGGGAGCCTACAATGAGCAGTTCTTC.